This T cell receptor beta chain was identified during a study of regulatory T cells in long-lasting Graves disease. This clonotype has at least ten counts. No antigen is known for it. Regarding time point: persistent/refractory GD, antithyroid drugs over 5 years with positive TRAb. Generation of the TCR library employed RNA extracted from PBMCs. Study-level findings and limits: Persistent disease exhibited a predilection for TRBV28, TRBJ1-2 and TRBJ2-5.

Investigators prepared the TCR beta libraries by applying iRepertoire HTBI primers and Arm-PCR of CDR3 regions. MiXCR was run by TCRdb on the multiplex PCR reads, yielding one entry per CDR3 protein. Here the sample spans a few hundred thousand distinct CDR3 sequences, about 22% being singletons. Trimming shortened V by 7 bases and J by 4 bases, and 23 bases separated the two germline ends. This CDR3 spans 17 amino acids. The sequences come from peripheral blood mononuclear cells (PBMCs), collected when the disease was refractory, from a patient treated with antithyroid drugs. The source of this sequence is a female donor with Graves disease. This chain joins TRBV12-3 or TRBV12-4 and TRBJ1-5; the D gene is possibly TRBD1 (6 bases). This chain's CDR3 is CASTPRWGRAGNQPQHF. CDR3 sequence (DNA): TGTGCCAGCACCCCGAGGTGGGGGCGTGCCGGGAATCAGCCCCAGCATTTT.